This TCR beta chain was sequenced during a study of blood T cell repertoires in COVID-19. Study context: From the United States, Italy and Spain came samples of acute and convalescent COVID-19. PBMCs, B-cell-depleted T cells, or T cells were the source of the cDNA or gDNA that made up the material.

Original processing notes: Estimation of nucleated cell counts relied on the amplification of reference gene primers. Only in-frame clones appear in the TCRdb table, and some are missing; sequencing was by immunoSEQ multiplex PCR. V, J and clone size are taken as reported in that table, and D and trimming were inferred from the DNA itself. The sample lists more than 200,000 clones, roughly 84% occurring once. The participants were between roughly 18 and 100 years old and came from under 25 US areas. Sequences were obtained from PBMCs or T cells enriched from blood (not recorded which). The sequence came from a man aged 30-40 years in a cohort exposed to, infected with or recovered from COVID-19 (not recorded which).

CDR3 amino acids: CASSLAGKAIEAFF. DNA for the CDR3: TGTGCCAGCAGCTTGGCGGGAAAGGCAATTGAAGCTTTCTTT. V is TRBV5-6 and J is TRBJ1-1, with no clear D. The germline CDR1 and CDR2 sequences are SGHDT and YYEEEE. The CDR3 totals 14 residues. The V end lost 0 bases, the J end lost 7 bases, and 13 bases lay between the germline ends.